What follows is one T cell receptor (beta chain) and its context. The antigen remains unidentified. This specimen comes from a study of CXCR3-negative and CXCR3-positive naive CD8 T cells. CDR1 is SEHNR and CDR2 is FQNEAQ in the germline V gene (reference sequence). CDR3 length equals 12 residues. Study-level findings and limits: Naive cells with CXCR3 showed TRB CDR3s that were more hydrophobic than those in CXCR3-negative naive cells.

The libraries of TRB cDNA were prepared using 5' RACE with UMI labels. After re-calling the 5' RACE reads, TCRdb lists one entry per CDR3 protein, DNA absent. This table holds 85,000 to 130,000 distinct CDR3 sequences. J is TRBJ2-1 and V is TRBV7-9; TCRdb lists TRBD1, though no DNA is available to test this call. The source material was naive CXCR3+ CD8+ T cells from blood. Noted subset: CD45RO-CCR7+CD27+CD95- naive CD8+ T cells expressing CXCR3 (TNR3+). This sequence was found in a human donor in good health. Some clones in this sample may be carry-over from other donors' samples. This CDR3 reads CASSHRGNEQFF.